This T cell receptor (beta chain) comes out of a study of T cells in Graves' hyperthyroidism and ophthalmopathy. RNA transcripts served as the template for amplifying TCR beta CDR3 regions. The HTBI primer set served for first-round RT-PCR of the TCR CDR3. TCRdb passed the multiplex PCR reads through MiXCR, listing each CDR3 protein once. This sample has around 440,000 distinct CDR3 sequences, with approximately 15% found just once. Unmatched junction bases numbered 5, after V lost 1 base and J lost 3 bases. Germline V gene lookup returns CDR1 SGHTA and CDR2 FQGNSA. This CDR3 contains 15 residues. This clonotype was counted at least ten times.

The sample was blood. The rearrangement links TRBV7-2 to TRBJ2-7, with TRBD1 identical over 8 bases. The TCR sequence derives from a young woman with Graves' hyperthyroidism. The CDR3 DNA follows: TGTGCCAGCAGCTTAGTACAGGGGGTTAACTACGAGCAGTACTTC. Amino acids: CASSLVQGVNYEQYF.